This T cell receptor (beta chain) was retrieved from a study of cytomegalovirus exposure and HLA in healthy donors. Study-wide results and caveats: Reports credit the classifier with highly specific, highly sensitive diagnosis of cytomegalovirus status. The authors considered a cluster of highly shared sequence variants likely to be a sequencing artifact.

Notes on this clone: Antigen unknown.

In germline, CDR1 is WNHNN, CDR2 SYGVQD (reference sequence). CDR3 length: 13 residues. Trimming cost V 1 base and J 2 bases, with 5 bases left between them. The PCR contained 60 Vbeta and 13 Jbeta primers. The method was immunoSEQ multiplex PCR; TCRdb's version includes in-frame clones alone and lacks a portion of them. Of more than 85,000 clones listed, about four fifths are singletons. The chain couples TRBV10-1 to TRBJ1-2, with D uncertain. The TCR sequence derives from a man aged 40-49 years in good health and CMV-seronegative. Sample: PBMCs. The CDR3 region is CASSEWANYGYTF. In nucleotides, the CDR3 is TGCGCCAGCAGTGAGTGGGCAAACTATGGCTACACCTTC.